Listed below are T cell receptor beta chains from one sample, sequenced in a study of blood T cell repertoires in COVID-19. Clones were sequenced by immunoSEQ multiplex PCR, and TCRdb holds only the in-frame ones, with some missing. The sample gives approximately 210,000 clones, 89% of which show up once; roughly 5% is in the top ten. Sequencing input: peripheral blood. The receptors were sampled from a woman between 40 and 55 years old with acute or convalescent COVID-19. Both conserved end residues are part of each CDR3. A D gene is named only where the DNA matches it firmly. Clone size appears in some rows only: once, few, many, or a class for an expanded clone.

v_call,clone_size,j_call,d_call,cdr3_aa,cdr3_nt
TRBV24-1,-,TRBJ2-1,-,CATSPASYNEQFF,TGTGCCACCAGTCCCGCGTCCTACAATGAGCAGTTCTTC
TRBV6-6,-,TRBJ2-3,TRBD2,CASTKGTSGARDTQYF,TGTGCCAGCACCAAGGGGACTAGCGGGGCTAGAGATACGCAGTATTTT
TRBV5-5,-,TRBJ1-1,TRBD1,CASSGDRVEAFF,TGTGCCAGCAGCGGGGACAGGGTTGAAGCTTTCTTT
TRBV5-1,-,TRBJ1-1,-,CASKPWTENTEAFF,TGCGCCAGTAAACCTTGGACAGAGAACACTGAAGCTTTCTTT
TRBV27,-,TRBJ1-3,TRBD1,CASSLGGPSGNTIYF,TGTGCCAGCAGTCTAGGGGGCCCCTCTGGAAACACCATATATTTT
TRBV7-9,-,TRBJ1-5,-,CASSARVGQPQHF,TGTGCCAGCAGCGCCAGGGTGGGTCAGCCCCAGCATTTT
TRBV2,-,TRBJ1-3,-,CASTLEGIGNTIYF,TGTGCCAGCACCCTGGAGGGAATCGGAAACACCATATATTTT
TRBV19,-,TRBJ2-3,-,CASTEAGQDTDTQYF,TGTGCCAGTACCGAAGCGGGACAGGACACAGATACGCAGTATTTT
TRBV18,few,TRBJ1-5,-,CASSTRGEPQHF,TGTGCCAGCTCCACCCGGGGAGAGCCCCAGCATTTT
TRBV5-6,-,TRBJ1-6,TRBD1,CASSLWGQGHNSPLHF,TGTGCCAGCAGCTTATGGGGACAGGGGCATAATTCACCCCTCCACTTT
TRBV5-1,-,TRBJ1-1,-,CASSLNTMNTEAFF,TGCGCCAGCAGCTTGAACACAATGAACACTGAAGCTTTCTTT
TRBV12-2,-,TRBJ1-2,-,CASRLVVLPGQGERKYGYTF,TGTGCAAGTCGCTTAGTCGTCCTACCGGGACAGGGGGAGAGGAAATATGGCTACACCTTC
TRBV5-1,-,TRBJ2-5,TRBD1,CASAAGTGQETQYF,TGCGCCAGCGCTGCGGGGACAGGGCAAGAGACCCAGTACTTC
TRBV5-1,once,TRBJ2-1,TRBD2,CASSASSGGHNEQFF,TGCGCCAGCAGCGCCTCTAGCGGGGGACACAATGAGCAGTTCTTC
TRBV30,-,TRBJ2-2,TRBD2,CAWNRGRDTGELFF,TGTGCCTGGAATAGAGGGAGGGACACCGGGGAGCTGTTTTTT
TRBV29-1,once,TRBJ2-2,-,CSVEGQGGGELFF,TGCAGCGTTGAAGGGCAGGGCGGCGGGGAGCTGTTTTTT
TRBV25-1,once,TRBJ1-2,-,CASSSGGLGDPFGYGYTF,TGTGCCAGCAGTAGTGGAGGGCTGGGGGATCCCTTTGGCTATGGCTACACCTTC
TRBV7-3,-,TRBJ2-3,-,CASSATGRWGADTQYF,TGTGCCAGCTCGGCTACCGGCAGGTGGGGGGCAGATACGCAGTATTTT
TRBV7-2,-,TRBJ2-3,TRBD2,CASSAGGSGGSGDTQYF,TGTGCCAGCAGCGCCGGGGGGAGCGGGGGAAGTGGGGATACGCAGTATTTT